The clone carrying this TCR beta chain has just one count. Assay: immunoSEQ multiplex PCR; the TCRdb copy retains only in-frame clones and omits some. The sample lists 260,000 or so clones, approximately 88% seen once, with just over 2.5% in the top ten. The data were taken from a study of blood T cell repertoires in COVID-19. In the study overall: Sample material is recorded as cDNA or gDNA derived from T cells, B-cell-depleted T cells, or PBMCs.

Participants came from fewer than 25 US areas, aged roughly 18 to 100 years. Cohort placement rested on clinical history that participants reported themselves. The V gene's germline CDR1 is ENHRY and CDR2 SYGVKD. The CDR3 has 11 amino acids. Trimming at V came to 8 bases and at J to 3 bases, leaving 1 base not matched to a gene. The gene calls are TRBV10-3 and TRBJ2-7; 7 bases map to TRBD1. The source is a woman aged 30 to 39 with acute COVID-19. The specimen sequenced was PBMCs or T cells enriched from blood (not recorded which). DNA for the CDR3: TGTGCCATCGCAGGGGGCTACGAGCAGTACTTC. It yields the protein CAIAGGYEQYF.